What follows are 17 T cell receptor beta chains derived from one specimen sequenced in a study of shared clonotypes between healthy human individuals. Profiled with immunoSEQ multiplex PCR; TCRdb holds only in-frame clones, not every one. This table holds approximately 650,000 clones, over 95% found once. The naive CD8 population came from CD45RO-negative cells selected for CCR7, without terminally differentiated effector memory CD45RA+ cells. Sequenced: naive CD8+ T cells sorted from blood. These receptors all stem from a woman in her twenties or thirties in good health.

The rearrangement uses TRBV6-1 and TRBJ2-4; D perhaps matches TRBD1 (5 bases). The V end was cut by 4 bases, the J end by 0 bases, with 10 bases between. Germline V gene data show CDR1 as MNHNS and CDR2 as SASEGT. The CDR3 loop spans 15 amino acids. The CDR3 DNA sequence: TGTGCCAGCAGTGCGTACAGGCTAGCCAAAAACATTCAGTACTTC. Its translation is CASSAYRLAKNIQYF.

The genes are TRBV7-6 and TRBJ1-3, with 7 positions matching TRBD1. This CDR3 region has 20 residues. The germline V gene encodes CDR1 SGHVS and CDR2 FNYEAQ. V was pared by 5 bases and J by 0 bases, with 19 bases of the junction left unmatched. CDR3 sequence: CASSEYSHRDRALSGNTIYF. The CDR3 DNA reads TGTGCCAGCAGCGAATACAGTCACCGGGACAGAGCCCTCTCTGGAAACACCATATATTTT. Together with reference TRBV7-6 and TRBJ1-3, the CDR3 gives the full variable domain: GAGVSQSPRYKVTKRGQDVALRCDPISGHVSLYWYRQALGQGPEFLTYFNYEAQQDKSGLPNDRFSAERPEGSISTLTIQRTEQRDSAMYRCASSEYSHRDRALSGNTIYFGEGSWLTVV.

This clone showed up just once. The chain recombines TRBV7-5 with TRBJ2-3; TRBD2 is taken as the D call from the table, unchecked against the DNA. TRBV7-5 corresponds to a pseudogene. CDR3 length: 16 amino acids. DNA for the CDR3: TGTGTCAGAAGCATCTATGCGGGACTAGCCACAGATACGCAGTATTTT. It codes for CVRSIYAGLATDTQYF.

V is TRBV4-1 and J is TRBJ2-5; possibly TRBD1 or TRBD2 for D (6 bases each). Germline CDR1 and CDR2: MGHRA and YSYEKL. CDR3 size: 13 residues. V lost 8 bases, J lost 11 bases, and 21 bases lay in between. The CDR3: CASAGRLEGEQYF. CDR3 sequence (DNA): TGCGCCAGCGCCGGGAGACTAGAGGGGGAGCAGTACTTC.

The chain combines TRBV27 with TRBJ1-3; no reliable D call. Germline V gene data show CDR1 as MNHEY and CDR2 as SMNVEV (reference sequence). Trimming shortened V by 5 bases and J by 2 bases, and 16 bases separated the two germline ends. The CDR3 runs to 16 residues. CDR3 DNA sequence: TGTGCCAGCAGTCCGGACGAGGAGGGTGCTGGAAACACCATATATTTT. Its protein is CASSPDEEGAGNTIYF.

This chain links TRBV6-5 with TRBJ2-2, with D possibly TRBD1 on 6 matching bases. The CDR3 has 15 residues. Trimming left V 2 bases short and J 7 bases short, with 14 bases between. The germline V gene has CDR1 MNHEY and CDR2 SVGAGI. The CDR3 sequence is CASSYGSGAGGELFF. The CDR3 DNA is TGTGCCAGCAGTTACGGTTCAGGGGCAGGCGGGGAGCTGTTTTTT.

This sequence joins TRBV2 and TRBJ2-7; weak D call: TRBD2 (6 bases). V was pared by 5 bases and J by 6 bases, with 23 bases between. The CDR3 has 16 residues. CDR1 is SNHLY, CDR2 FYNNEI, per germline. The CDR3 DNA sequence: TGTGCCAGCAGTCAGACGAGGACGGGCTTGGGGGGCGAGCAGTACTTC. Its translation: CASSQTRTGLGGEQYF. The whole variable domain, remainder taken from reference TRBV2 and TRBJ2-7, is EPEVTQTPSHQVTQMGQEVILRCVPISNHLYFYWYRQILGQKVEFLVSFYNNEISEKSEIFDDQFSVERPDGSNFTLKIRSTKLEDSAMYFCASSQTRTGLGGEQYFGPGTRLTVT.

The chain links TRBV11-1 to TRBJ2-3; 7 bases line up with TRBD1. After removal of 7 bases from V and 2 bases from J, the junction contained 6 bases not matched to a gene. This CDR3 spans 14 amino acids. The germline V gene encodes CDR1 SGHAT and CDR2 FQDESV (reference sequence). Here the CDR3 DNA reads TGTGCCAGCACCGGGACAGACTCCACAGATACGCAGTATTTT. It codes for CASTGTDSTDTQYF.

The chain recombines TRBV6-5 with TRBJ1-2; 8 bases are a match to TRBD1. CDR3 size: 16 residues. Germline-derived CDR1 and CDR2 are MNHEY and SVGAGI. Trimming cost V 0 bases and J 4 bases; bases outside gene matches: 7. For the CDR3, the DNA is TGTGCCAGCAGTTACTCGGAGACAGGGGAGCCCTATGGCTACACCTTC. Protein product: CASSYSETGEPYGYTF.

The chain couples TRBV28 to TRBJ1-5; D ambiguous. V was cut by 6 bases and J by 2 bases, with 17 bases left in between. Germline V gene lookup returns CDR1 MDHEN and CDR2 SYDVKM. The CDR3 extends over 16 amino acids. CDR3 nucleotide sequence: TGTGCCAGCAGGAACACTCTCGCGGCGGGCAATCAGCCCCAGCATTTT. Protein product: CASRNTLAAGNQPQHF.

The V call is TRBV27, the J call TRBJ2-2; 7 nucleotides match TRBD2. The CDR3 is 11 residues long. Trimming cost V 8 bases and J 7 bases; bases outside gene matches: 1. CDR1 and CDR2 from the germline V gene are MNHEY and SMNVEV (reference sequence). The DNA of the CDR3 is TGTGCCAGCGGGAGGGGCGGGGAGCTGTTTTTT. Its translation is CASGRGGELFF.

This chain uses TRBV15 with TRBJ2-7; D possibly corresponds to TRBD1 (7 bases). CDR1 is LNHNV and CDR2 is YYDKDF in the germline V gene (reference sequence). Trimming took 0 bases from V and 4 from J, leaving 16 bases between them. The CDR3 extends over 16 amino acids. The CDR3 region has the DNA TGTGCCACCAGCAGAGATCAGGGGGGAGTGGCTTACGAGCAGTACTTC. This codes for CATSRDQGGVAYEQYF.

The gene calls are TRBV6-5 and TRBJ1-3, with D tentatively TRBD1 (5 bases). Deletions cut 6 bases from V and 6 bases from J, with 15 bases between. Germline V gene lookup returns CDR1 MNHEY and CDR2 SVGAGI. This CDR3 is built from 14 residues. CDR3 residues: CASSPVEGPNTIYF. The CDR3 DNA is TGTGCCAGCAGCCCAGTCGAGGGACCAAACACCATATATTTT.

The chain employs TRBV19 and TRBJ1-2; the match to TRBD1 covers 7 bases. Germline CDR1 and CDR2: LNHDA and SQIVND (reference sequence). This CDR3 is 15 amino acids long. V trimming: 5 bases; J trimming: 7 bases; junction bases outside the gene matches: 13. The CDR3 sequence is CASSSWTGPPGGYTF. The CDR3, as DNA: TGTGCCAGTAGTTCCTGGACAGGCCCGCCGGGTGGCTACACCTTC.

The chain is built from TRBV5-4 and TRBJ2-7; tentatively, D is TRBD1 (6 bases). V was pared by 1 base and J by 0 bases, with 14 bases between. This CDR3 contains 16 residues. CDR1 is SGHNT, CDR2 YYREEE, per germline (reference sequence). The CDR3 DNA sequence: TGTGCCAGCAGCTTGAGGGGGACGGGGAGCTCCTACGAGCAGTACTTC. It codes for CASSLRGTGSSYEQYF.

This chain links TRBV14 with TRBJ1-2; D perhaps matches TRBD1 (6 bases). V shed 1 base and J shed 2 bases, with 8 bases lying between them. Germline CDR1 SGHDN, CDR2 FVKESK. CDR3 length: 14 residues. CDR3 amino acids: CASSQATGNYGYTF. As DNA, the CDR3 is TGTGCCAGCAGCCAAGCCACAGGGAACTATGGCTACACCTTC.

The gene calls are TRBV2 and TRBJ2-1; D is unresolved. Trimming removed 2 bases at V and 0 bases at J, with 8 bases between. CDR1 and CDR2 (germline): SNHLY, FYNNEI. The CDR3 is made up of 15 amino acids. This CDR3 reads CASSESHSSYNEQFF. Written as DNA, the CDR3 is TGTGCCAGCAGTGAATCGCATAGCTCCTACAATGAGCAGTTCTTC. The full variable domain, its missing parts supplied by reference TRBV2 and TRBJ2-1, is EPEVTQTPSHQVTQMGQEVILRCVPISNHLYFYWYRQILGQKVEFLVSFYNNEISEKSEIFDDQFSVERPDGSNFTLKIRSTKLEDSAMYFCASSESHSSYNEQFFGPGTRLTVL.